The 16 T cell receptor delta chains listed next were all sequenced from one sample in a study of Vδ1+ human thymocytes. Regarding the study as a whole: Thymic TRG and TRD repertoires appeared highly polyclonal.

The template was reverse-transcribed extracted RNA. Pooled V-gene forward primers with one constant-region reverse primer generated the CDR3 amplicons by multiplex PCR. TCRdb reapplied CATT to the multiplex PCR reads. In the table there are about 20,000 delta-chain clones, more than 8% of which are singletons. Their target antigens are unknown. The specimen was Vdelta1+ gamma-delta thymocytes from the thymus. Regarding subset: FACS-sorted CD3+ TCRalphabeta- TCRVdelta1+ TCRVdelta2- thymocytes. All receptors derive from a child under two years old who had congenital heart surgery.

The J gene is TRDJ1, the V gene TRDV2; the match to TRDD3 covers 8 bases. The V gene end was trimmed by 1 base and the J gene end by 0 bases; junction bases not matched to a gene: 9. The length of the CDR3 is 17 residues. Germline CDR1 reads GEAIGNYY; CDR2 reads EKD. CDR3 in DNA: TGTGCCTGTGACACAAGCTGGGGGACCCCTAACACCGATAAACTCATCTTT. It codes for CACDTSWGTPNTDKLIF.

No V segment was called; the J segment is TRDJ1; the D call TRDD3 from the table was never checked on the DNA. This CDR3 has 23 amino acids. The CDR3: CALGEDPRHWGIPRLLVTDKLIF. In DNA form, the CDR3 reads TGTGCTCTTGGGGAAGACCCCCGCCACTGGGGGATACCACGTTTGCTGGTGACCGATAAACTCATCTTT.

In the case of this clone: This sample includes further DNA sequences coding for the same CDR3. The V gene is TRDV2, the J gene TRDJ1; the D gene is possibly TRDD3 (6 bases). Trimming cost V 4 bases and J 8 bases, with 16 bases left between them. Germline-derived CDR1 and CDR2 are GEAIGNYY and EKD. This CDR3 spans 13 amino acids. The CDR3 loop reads CACEGDRYGKLIF. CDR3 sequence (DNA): TGTGCCTGTGAAGGAGATCGATACGGGAAACTCATCTTT.

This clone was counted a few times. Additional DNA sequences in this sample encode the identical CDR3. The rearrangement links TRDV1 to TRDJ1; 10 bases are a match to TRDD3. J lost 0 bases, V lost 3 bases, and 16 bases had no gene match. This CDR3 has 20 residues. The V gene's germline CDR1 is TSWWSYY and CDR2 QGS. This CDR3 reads CALGEPLSFRTGGYTDKLIF. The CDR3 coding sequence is TGTGCTCTTGGGGAGCCCCTTTCCTTCCGTACTGGGGGATACACCGATAAACTCATCTTT.

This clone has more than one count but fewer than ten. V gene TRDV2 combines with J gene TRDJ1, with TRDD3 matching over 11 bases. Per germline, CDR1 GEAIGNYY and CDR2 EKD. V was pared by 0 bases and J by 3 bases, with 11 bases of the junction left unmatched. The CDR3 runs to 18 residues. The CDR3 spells CACDTGKVLGDSSDKLIF. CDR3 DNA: TGTGCCTGTGACACCGGAAAAGTACTGGGGGATAGTTCCGATAAACTCATCTTT.

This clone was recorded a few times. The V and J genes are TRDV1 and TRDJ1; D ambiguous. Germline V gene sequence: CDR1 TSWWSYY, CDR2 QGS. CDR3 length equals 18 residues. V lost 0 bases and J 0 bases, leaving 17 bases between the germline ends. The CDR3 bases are TGTGCTCTTGGGGAACTTCGACCCATCTTCGCTCACACCGATAAACTCATCTTT. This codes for CALGELRPIFAHTDKLIF.

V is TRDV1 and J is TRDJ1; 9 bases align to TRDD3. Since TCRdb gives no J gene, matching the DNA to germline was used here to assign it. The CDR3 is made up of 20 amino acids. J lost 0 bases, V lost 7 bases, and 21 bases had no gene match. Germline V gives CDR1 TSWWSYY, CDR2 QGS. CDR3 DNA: TGTGCTCTTGAAAGGAGCGCCTTCCTCGGGGATACGCCGTACACCGATAAACTCATCTTT. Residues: CALERSAFLGDTPYTDKLIF.

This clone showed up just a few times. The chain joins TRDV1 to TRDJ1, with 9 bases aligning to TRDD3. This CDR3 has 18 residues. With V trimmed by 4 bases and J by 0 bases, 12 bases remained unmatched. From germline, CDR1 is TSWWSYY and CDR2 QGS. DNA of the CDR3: TGTGCTCTTGGGGCCCCTACGGGGATACGCGTCTACACCGATAAACTCATCTTT. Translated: CALGAPTGIRVYTDKLIF.

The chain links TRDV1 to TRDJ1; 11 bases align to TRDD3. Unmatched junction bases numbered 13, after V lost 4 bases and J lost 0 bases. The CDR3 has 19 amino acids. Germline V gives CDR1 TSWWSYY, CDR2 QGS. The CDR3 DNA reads TGTGCTCTTGGGGCCTTCGTCTTTGGGGGATACGGATACACCGATAAACTCATCTTT. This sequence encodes CALGAFVFGGYGYTDKLIF.

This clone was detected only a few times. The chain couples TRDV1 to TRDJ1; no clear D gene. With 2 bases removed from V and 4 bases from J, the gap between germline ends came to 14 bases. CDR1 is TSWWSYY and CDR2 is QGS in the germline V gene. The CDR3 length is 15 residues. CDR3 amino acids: CALGEGAGVVDKLIF. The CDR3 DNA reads TGTGCTCTTGGGGAAGGTGCCGGAGTCGTCGATAAACTCATCTTT.

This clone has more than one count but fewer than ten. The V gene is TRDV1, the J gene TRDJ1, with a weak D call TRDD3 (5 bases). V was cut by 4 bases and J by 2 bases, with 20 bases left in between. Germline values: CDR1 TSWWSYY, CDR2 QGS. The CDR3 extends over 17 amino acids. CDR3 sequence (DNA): TGTGCTCTTGGGGCCCCCCGCGGGGGGTCCCAAACCGATAAACTCATCTTT. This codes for CALGAPRGGSQTDKLIF.

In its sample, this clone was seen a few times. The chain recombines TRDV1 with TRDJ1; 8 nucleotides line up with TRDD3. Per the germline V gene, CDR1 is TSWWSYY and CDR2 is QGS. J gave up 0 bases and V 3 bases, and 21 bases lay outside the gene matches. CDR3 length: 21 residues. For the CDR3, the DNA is TGTGCTCTTGGGGATCCTTGGGTTCCCCTTACTGGGGGTCAGTACACCGATAAACTCATCTTT. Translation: CALGDPWVPLTGGQYTDKLIF.

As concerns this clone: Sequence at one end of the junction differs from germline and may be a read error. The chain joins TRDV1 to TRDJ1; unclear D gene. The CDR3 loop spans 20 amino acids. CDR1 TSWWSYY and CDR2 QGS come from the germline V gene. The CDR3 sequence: CALGEKEGFGLPRYTDKLIF. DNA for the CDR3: TGTGCTCTTGGGGAAAAGGAGGGGTTCGGACTACCCCGGTACACCGATAAACTCATCTTC.

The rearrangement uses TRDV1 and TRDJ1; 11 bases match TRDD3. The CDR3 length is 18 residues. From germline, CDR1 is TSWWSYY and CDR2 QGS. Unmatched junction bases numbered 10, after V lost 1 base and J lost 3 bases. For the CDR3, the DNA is TGTGCTCTTGGGGAACGCCACTGGGGGATAAGGAGGGCCGATAAACTCATCTTT. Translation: CALGERHWGIRRADKLIF.

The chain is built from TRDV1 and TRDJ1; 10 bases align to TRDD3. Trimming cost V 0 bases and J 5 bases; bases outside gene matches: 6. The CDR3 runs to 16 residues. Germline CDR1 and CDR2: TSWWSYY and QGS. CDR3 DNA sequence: TGTGCTCTTGGGGAACTACGTACTGGGGGATTTGATAAACTCATCTTT. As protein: CALGELRTGGFDKLIF.

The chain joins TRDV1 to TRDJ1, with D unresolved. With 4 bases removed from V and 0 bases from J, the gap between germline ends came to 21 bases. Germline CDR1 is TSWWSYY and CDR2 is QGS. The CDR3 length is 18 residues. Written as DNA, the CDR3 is TGTGCTCTTGGGGTACAAATGGGTCCCGACCCGTACACCGATAAACTCATCTTT. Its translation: CALGVQMGPDPYTDKLIF.